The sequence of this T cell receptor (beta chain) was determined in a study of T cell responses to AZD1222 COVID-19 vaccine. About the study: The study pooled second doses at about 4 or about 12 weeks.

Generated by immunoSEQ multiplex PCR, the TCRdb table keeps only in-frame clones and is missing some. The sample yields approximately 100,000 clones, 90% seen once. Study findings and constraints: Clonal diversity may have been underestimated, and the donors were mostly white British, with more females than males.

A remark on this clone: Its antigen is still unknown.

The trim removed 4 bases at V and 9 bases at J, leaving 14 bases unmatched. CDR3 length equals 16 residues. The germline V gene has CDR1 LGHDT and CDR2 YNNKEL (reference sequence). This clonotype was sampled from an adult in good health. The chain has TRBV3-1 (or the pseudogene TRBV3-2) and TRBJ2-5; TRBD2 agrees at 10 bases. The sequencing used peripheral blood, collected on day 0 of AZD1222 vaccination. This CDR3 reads CASSLVLAGTDVSQYF. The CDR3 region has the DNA TGTGCCAGCAGCCTCGTACTAGCGGGGACAGATGTGTCCCAGTACTTC.